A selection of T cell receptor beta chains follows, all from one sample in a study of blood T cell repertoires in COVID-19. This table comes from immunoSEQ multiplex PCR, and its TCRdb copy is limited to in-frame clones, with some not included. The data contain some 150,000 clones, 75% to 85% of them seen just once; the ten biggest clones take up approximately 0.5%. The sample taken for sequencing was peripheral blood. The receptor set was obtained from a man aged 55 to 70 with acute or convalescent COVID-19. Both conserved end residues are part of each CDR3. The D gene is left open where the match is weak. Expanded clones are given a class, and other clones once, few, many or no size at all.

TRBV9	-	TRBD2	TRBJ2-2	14	TGTGCCAGCAGCGTAGGGACTAGCGCCGGGGAGCTGTTTTTT	CASSVGTSAGELFF
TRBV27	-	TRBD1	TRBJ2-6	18	TGTGCCAGCAGTGTCACCGGGACAGGGGGTTCCGGGGCCAACGTCCTGACTTTC	CASSVTGTGGSGANVLTF
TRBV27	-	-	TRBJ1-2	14	TGTGCCAGCAGTGGGTTAGCAGCTAACTATGGCTACACCTTC	CASSGLAANYGYTF
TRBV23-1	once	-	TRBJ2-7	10	TGCGCCAGCAGGCGCACCGAGCAGTACTTC	CASRRTEQYF
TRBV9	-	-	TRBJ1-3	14	TGTGCCAGCAGCGTAGGGGCCTCTGGAAACACCATATATTTT	CASSVGASGNTIYF
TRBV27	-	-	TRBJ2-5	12	TGTGCCAGCAGCCTAAGGGGGGAGACCCAGTACTTC	CASSLRGETQYF
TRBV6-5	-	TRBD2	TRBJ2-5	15	TGTGCCAGCAGGTACCTGGTAGCGGGGCAAGAGACCCAGTACTTC	CASRYLVAGQETQYF
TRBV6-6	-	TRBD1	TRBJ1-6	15	TGTGCCAGCAGTAGACAGGGGTCAGGTGATTCACCCCTCCACTTT	CASSRQGSGDSPLHF
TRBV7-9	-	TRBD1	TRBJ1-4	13	TGTGCCAGCAGCCGAGGGGGCGGTGAAAAACTGTTTTTT	CASSRGGGEKLFF
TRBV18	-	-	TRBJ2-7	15	TGTGCCAGCTCACCAGGAGCGGCGGGTTCCTACGAGCAGTACTTC	CASSPGAAGSYEQYF
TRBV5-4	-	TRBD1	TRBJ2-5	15	TGTGCCAGCAGCTTGGGGGGGACAGGAGGAGAGACCCAGTACTTC	CASSLGGTGGETQYF
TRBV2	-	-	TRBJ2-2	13	TGTGCCAGCAGTGACGGGTATACCGGGGAGCTGTTTTTT	CASSDGYTGELFF
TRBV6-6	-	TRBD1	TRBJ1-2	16	TGTGCCAGCAGTTCGGGGACAGGGGTTATTAACTATGGCTACACCTTC	CASSSGTGVINYGYTF
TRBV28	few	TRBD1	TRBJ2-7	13	TGTGCCAGCAGCCCGACAGGGTCCTACGAGCAGTACTTC	CASSPTGSYEQYF
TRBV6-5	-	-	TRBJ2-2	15	TGTGCCAGCACGAGGACAGAAACGAACACCGGGGAGCTGTTTTTT	CASTRTETNTGELFF
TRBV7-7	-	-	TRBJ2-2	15	TGTGCCAGCAGCTTAAACGGGGGTTCCACCGGGGAGCTGTTTTTT	CASSLNGGSTGELFF
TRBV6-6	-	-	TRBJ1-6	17	TGTGCCAGCAGTCCACAGGGTTCAGCCCCTCTTGATTCACCCCTCCACTTT	CASSPQGSAPLDSPLHF
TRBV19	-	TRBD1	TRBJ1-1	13	TGTGCCAGTATCGGACAGGGGACAGCAAAAGCTTTCTTT	CASIGQGTAKAFF
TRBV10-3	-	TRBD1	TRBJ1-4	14	TGTGCCATCAGTAACCTACAGGGGCGGGAAAAACTGTTTTTT	CAISNLQGREKLFF
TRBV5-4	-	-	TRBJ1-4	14	TGTGCCAGCAGCTGGCAAGCAACTAATGAAAAACTGTTTTTT	CASSWQATNEKLFF
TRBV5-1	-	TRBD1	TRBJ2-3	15	TGCGCCAGTAATACAGGGGACGTTAGCACAGATACGCAGTATTTT	CASNTGDVSTDTQYF
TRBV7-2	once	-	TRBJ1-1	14	TGTGCCAGCAGCTCTCCCCCCACTAACAGGGAAGCTTTCTTT	CASSSPPTNREAFF
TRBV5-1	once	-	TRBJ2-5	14	TGCGCCAGCAGCTTGGGTACAGCCCAAGAGACCCAGTACTTC	CASSLGTAQETQYF
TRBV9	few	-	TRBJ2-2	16	TGTGCCAGCAGCTCCCGGACAATGACGAACACCGGGGAGCTGTTTTTT	CASSSRTMTNTGELFF
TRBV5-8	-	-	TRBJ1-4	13	TGTGCCAGCAGCACCGGGAGGGATGAAAAACTGTTTTTT	CASSTGRDEKLFF
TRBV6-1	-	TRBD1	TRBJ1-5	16	TGTGCCAGCAGTGATTTACCAGGGGGCGGCAATCAGCCCCAGCATTTT	CASSDLPGGGNQPQHF
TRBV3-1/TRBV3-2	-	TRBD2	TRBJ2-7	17	TGTGCCAGCAGCCAAGATCGATGGGGGGGGATCTCCTACGAGCAGTACTTC	CASSQDRWGGISYEQYF